This is a list of T cell receptor beta chains from one sample in a study of blood T cell repertoires in COVID-19. Sequenced by immunoSEQ multiplex PCR; TCRdb stores in-frame clones only, minus some. This sample yields more than 95,000 clones, of which around 76% are seen a single time; less than 20% belongs to the top ten. Sequenced: peripheral blood. Receptors originate from an older woman with acute or convalescent COVID-19. CDR3s include the opening cysteine and the closing phenylalanine or tryptophan. Each record gives: D gene, V gene, J gene, clone size, CDR3 DNA, CDR3 protein. A D gene is named only where the DNA matches it firmly. For some rows the clone size is stated as once, few or many, or as a class when expanded; others skip it.

d_gene: TRBD1
v_gene: TRBV7-9
j_gene: TRBJ2-1
abundance: few
CDR3nt: TGTGCCAGCAGCTTGGGTCAGGGGGCCGGTTTCAATGAGCAGTTCTTC
CDR3aa: CASSLGQGAGFNEQFF

d_gene: -
v_gene: TRBV7-9
j_gene: TRBJ1-4
abundance: -
CDR3nt: TGTGCCAGCACCTCTCAACTTGACGGTGGGCCGGATGAAAAACTGTTTTTT
CDR3aa: CASTSQLDGGPDEKLFF

d_gene: TRBD1
v_gene: TRBV5-5
j_gene: TRBJ1-1
abundance: -
CDR3nt: TGTGCCAGCAGCGGTACAGGGGAGGCTGAAGCTTTCTTT
CDR3aa: CASSGTGEAEAFF

d_gene: -
v_gene: TRBV18
j_gene: TRBJ1-1
abundance: -
CDR3nt: TGTGCCAGCTCACTACGGGGGGGCGCAGACACTGAAGCTTTCTTT
CDR3aa: CASSLRGGADTEAFF

d_gene: -
v_gene: TRBV5-1
j_gene: TRBJ2-3
abundance: few
CDR3nt: TGCGCCAGCAGCTTAGGAACAGACACAGATACGCAGTATTTT
CDR3aa: CASSLGTDTDTQYF

d_gene: -
v_gene: TRBV27
j_gene: TRBJ2-1
abundance: -
CDR3nt: TGTGCCAGCAGTTTTCTAGGGCAGGGACAGTTCTTC
CDR3aa: CASSFLGQGQFF

d_gene: TRBD1
v_gene: TRBV19
j_gene: TRBJ1-2
abundance: -
CDR3nt: TGTGCCAGTAGTATTTCCCTCAGGGGGAACTATGGCTACACCTTC
CDR3aa: CASSISLRGNYGYTF

d_gene: -
v_gene: TRBV9
j_gene: TRBJ2-1
abundance: -
CDR3nt: TGTGCCAGCAGCCCCCGGGAGAAATCCTACAATGAGCAGTTCTTC
CDR3aa: CASSPREKSYNEQFF

d_gene: -
v_gene: TRBV3-1/TRBV3-2
j_gene: TRBJ1-1
abundance: -
CDR3nt: TGTGCCAGCAGCCAAGATGGCAGGAACACTGAAGCTTTCTTT
CDR3aa: CASSQDGRNTEAFF

d_gene: -
v_gene: TRBV3-1/TRBV3-2
j_gene: TRBJ1-2
abundance: -
CDR3nt: TGTGCCAGCAGCCGGGGGCAGAGCTATGGCTACACCTTC
CDR3aa: CASSRGQSYGYTF

d_gene: -
v_gene: TRBV6-5
j_gene: TRBJ2-3
abundance: few
CDR3nt: TGTGCCAGCTGCCCTCGGGGTAAGGATACGCAGTATTTT
CDR3aa: CASCPRGKDTQYF

d_gene: TRBD2
v_gene: TRBV5-1
j_gene: TRBJ2-1
abundance: -
CDR3nt: TGCGCCAGCAGCTTCGGATCTGCGGGGGATTACAATGAGCAGTTCTTC
CDR3aa: CASSFGSAGDYNEQFF

d_gene: -
v_gene: TRBV10-2
j_gene: TRBJ1-1
abundance: -
CDR3nt: TGCGCCAGCAGTGACCCCTCAGGCACGAACACTGAAGCTTTCTTT
CDR3aa: CASSDPSGTNTEAFF

d_gene: -
v_gene: TRBV14
j_gene: TRBJ1-3
abundance: -
CDR3nt: TGTGCCAGCACCCGGGACAATGGAAACACCATATATTTT
CDR3aa: CASTRDNGNTIYF

d_gene: -
v_gene: TRBV28
j_gene: TRBJ2-6
abundance: -
CDR3nt: TGTGCCAGCGAGGGGGACGGATTCTCTGGGGCCAACGTCCTGACTTTC
CDR3aa: CASEGDGFSGANVLTF

d_gene: -
v_gene: TRBV7-2
j_gene: TRBJ2-1
abundance: -
CDR3nt: TGTGCCAGCAGCTTAGGCAGGGACAATGAGCAGTTCTTC
CDR3aa: CASSLGRDNEQFF

d_gene: TRBD1
v_gene: TRBV2
j_gene: TRBJ2-2
abundance: once
CDR3nt: TGTGCCAGCAGCCGGGACAGAGCGAACACCGGGGAGCTGTTTTTT
CDR3aa: CASSRDRANTGELFF

d_gene: -
v_gene: TRBV19
j_gene: TRBJ2-3
abundance: -
CDR3nt: TGTGCCAGTAGTATGAGTTTGAGGGCTGGCACAGATACGCAGTATTTT
CDR3aa: CASSMSLRAGTDTQYF

d_gene: TRBD1
v_gene: TRBV10-1
j_gene: TRBJ1-1
abundance: few
CDR3nt: TGCGCCAGCAGCACAGGGGGCAGGAACACTGAAGCTTTCTTT
CDR3aa: CASSTGGRNTEAFF

d_gene: -
v_gene: TRBV29-1
j_gene: TRBJ2-7
abundance: once
CDR3nt: TGCAGCGTCGCTACAGGTTCTTCGGGTGAGCAGTACTTC
CDR3aa: CSVATGSSGEQYF

d_gene: -
v_gene: TRBV7-2
j_gene: TRBJ2-3
abundance: -
CDR3nt: TGTGCCAGCAGCTTAGCGCCTAAAGATACGCAGTATTTT
CDR3aa: CASSLAPKDTQYF

d_gene: -
v_gene: TRBV4-2
j_gene: TRBJ1-4
abundance: -
CDR3nt: TGTGCCAGCAGCCAGACGGACGGGAGGGTTGAAAAACTGTTTTTT
CDR3aa: CASSQTDGRVEKLFF

d_gene: TRBD2
v_gene: TRBV15
j_gene: TRBJ2-7
abundance: -
CDR3nt: TGTGCCACCAGCAGAGTTGGTAGCGGGGGGGCGAACGAGCAGTACTTC
CDR3aa: CATSRVGSGGANEQYF

d_gene: -
v_gene: TRBV14
j_gene: TRBJ2-1
abundance: -
CDR3nt: TGTGCCAGCAGCCAAGGACTTTACAATGAGCAGTTCTTC
CDR3aa: CASSQGLYNEQFF

d_gene: -
v_gene: TRBV28
j_gene: TRBJ2-7
abundance: -
CDR3nt: TGTGCCAGCAGTCTAAACTACGAGCAGTACTTC
CDR3aa: CASSLNYEQYF